This T cell receptor (beta chain) was sequenced for a study of shared clonotypes between healthy human individuals. Regarding the study as a whole: Few donors limited the genetic and exposure-history diversity represented. Sorted-subset sequencing, rarefaction showed, was incomplete despite large depth. With a handful of donors compared, around 4.7% of naive CD4 clonotypes were shared.

In its sample, this clone was seen a few times. The antigen remains undetermined. This CDR3 has 16 amino acids. Per the germline V gene, CDR1 is SGHVS and CDR2 is FNYEAQ. V was cut by 1 base and J by 2 bases, with 13 bases left in between. The data were produced by immunoSEQ multiplex PCR, yet TCRdb's version contains in-frame clones alone and is incomplete. The table includes roughly 680,000 clones, roughly 72% detected once. The chain recombines TRBV7-6 with TRBJ2-3; perhaps TRBD2 as D (6 bases). Sequences were obtained from memory CD4+ T cells sorted from blood. The subset is: CD45RA-negative fraction. This TCR derives from a woman aged 25 to 39 in good health. CDR3 coding DNA: TGTGCCAGCAGCTTAGGCCCCGGGAGTTCCACAGATACGCAGTATTTT. This sequence encodes CASSLGPGSSTDTQYF.